Each of the 20 T cell receptor beta chains below was sequenced from the same sample in a study of blood T cell repertoires in COVID-19. Clones were sequenced by immunoSEQ multiplex PCR, and TCRdb holds only the in-frame ones, with some missing. The sample yields about 62,000 clones, roughly 86% seen once. The sample comprised peripheral blood. The receptors come from a man aged 70-80 years with acute or convalescent COVID-19.

The V gene is TRBV5-1, the J gene TRBJ2-3, with D maybe TRBD2 (6 bases). Germline V gives CDR1 SGHRS, CDR2 YFSETQ. The CDR3 totals 15 residues. V was shortened by 0 bases and J by 3 bases, with 11 bases between the two germline ends. The CDR3 nucleotides read TGCGCCAGCAGCTTGGGGGGAGGTTATACAGATACGCAGTATTTT. Translated, it gives CASSLGGGYTDTQYF.

This clone was found once. The chain combines TRBV7-3 with TRBJ1-1; D unresolved. Germline CDR1 reads SGHTA; CDR2 reads FQGTGA. The V end lost 5 bases, the J end lost 1 base, and 8 bases lay between the germline ends. The CDR3 extends over 13 amino acids. The CDR3 sequence: CASSTAGNTEAFF. CDR3 bases: TGTGCCAGCAGCACCGCAGGGAACACTGAAGCTTTCTTT.

The genes are TRBV7-9 and TRBJ1-2, with 11 bases identical to TRBD1. In germline, CDR1 is SEHNR, CDR2 FQNEAQ (reference sequence). The length of the CDR3 is 16 residues. Germline trimming cut 4 bases from V and 8 bases from J; bases unmatched to any gene: 12. The CDR3 here is CASSSPSGQGGEGYTF. Here the CDR3 DNA reads TGTGCCAGCAGCTCCCCCTCGGGACAGGGGGGCGAGGGCTACACCTTC.

The genes are TRBV11-2 and TRBJ2-2, with 12 bases identical to TRBD2. Trimming took 5 bases from V and 4 from J; bases not matched to a gene: 11. Germline CDR1 SGHAT, CDR2 FQNNGV. The CDR3 extends over 18 amino acids. The DNA for the CDR3 is TGTGCCAGCAGCCCCCGGCTAGCGGGGGGGCCCGGCACCGGGGAGCTGTTTTTT. Encoded protein: CASSPRLAGGPGTGELFF.

This chain connects TRBV7-2 to TRBJ1-4, with a tentative D call TRBD1 (6 bases). CDR1 and CDR2 from the germline V gene are SGHTA and FQGNSA. CDR3 length: 13 residues. V lost 2 bases and J 8 bases, leaving 9 bases between the germline ends. The CDR3 protein is CASSLWGGEKLFF. In DNA form, the CDR3 reads TGTGCCAGCAGCTTATGGGGGGGCGAAAAACTGTTTTTT.

This chain links TRBV6-5 with TRBJ2-5; D gene uncertain. The V and J ends lost 5 bases and 3 bases respectively, with 4 bases between them. In germline, CDR1 is MNHEY, CDR2 SVGAGI. This CDR3 region has 11 residues. CDR3 nucleotides: TGTGCCAGCAGTCGGGAAGAGACCCAGTACTTC. Its translation: CASSREETQYF.

J is TRBJ2-2 and V is TRBV12-5; D is undetermined. V lost 5 bases and J 7 bases, leaving 8 bases between the germline ends. The germline CDR1 and CDR2 sequences are LGHNT and FRNRAP. The CDR3 is 12 residues long. This CDR3 reads CASGLLSGELFF. CDR3 nucleotides: TGTGCTAGTGGTCTTCTAAGCGGGGAGCTGTTTTTT.

This clone occurred once. J is TRBJ2-4 and V is TRBV13; 9 bases are shared with TRBD2. The germline V gene encodes CDR1 PRHDT and CDR2 FYEKMQ (reference sequence). With 5 bases clipped from V and 7 bases from J, the junction kept 3 bases outside the gene matches. The CDR3 sequence is 13 residues long. This CDR3 reads CASSLSGSNIQYF. The CDR3 DNA follows: TGTGCCAGCAGCCTTAGCGGGAGTAACATTCAGTACTTC.

The chain has TRBV20-1 and TRBJ2-2, with a possible D match to TRBD1 (5 bases). V lost 3 bases to trimming and J lost 4 bases, with 12 bases between them. CDR3 length: 14 residues. CDR1 is DFQATT, CDR2 SNEGSKA, per germline (reference sequence). In DNA form, the CDR3 reads TGCAGTGCTAGTAGTTCAGGGCCCACCGGGGAGCTGTTTTTT. Protein product: CSASSSGPTGELFF.

The chain carries TRBV30 and TRBJ2-7; a weak D match, TRBD2 (6 bases). This CDR3 is built from 11 residues. V gave up 3 bases and J gave up 7 bases, with 10 bases separating them. Germline CDR1 reads GTSNPN; CDR2 reads SVGIG (reference sequence). The CDR3: CAWREAGEQYF. The CDR3 DNA reads as TGTGCCTGGAGAGAGGCGGGGGAGCAGTACTTC.

The chain couples TRBV3-1 (or the pseudogene TRBV3-2) to TRBJ1-2; possibly TRBD1 for D (6 bases). This CDR3 has 14 amino acids. V lost 8 bases to trimming and J lost 4 bases, with 17 bases between them. Germline V gives CDR1 LGHDT, CDR2 YNNKEL (reference sequence). CDR3 sequence (DNA): TGTGCCAGCGGCAACGGGGGGCAGTCCTATGGCTACACCTTC. Residues: CASGNGGQSYGYTF.

The rearrangement uses TRBV10-3 and TRBJ2-5; 7 bases line up with TRBD1. The germline V gene encodes CDR1 ENHRY and CDR2 SYGVKD. The CDR3 length is 16 residues. Unmatched junction bases numbered 10, after V lost 1 base and J lost 5 bases. CDR3 loop: CAISEFGTVLGETQYF. As DNA, the CDR3 is TGTGCCATCAGTGAGTTCGGGACAGTCCTAGGGGAGACCCAGTACTTC.

V and J are TRBV9 and TRBJ2-1; the match to TRBD2 covers 15 bases. The CDR3 has 16 residues. In germline, CDR1 is SGDLS, CDR2 YYNGEE. Trimming removed 3 bases from V and 7 bases from J; junction bases left unmatched: 5. CDR3: CASSAGLAGGVNEQFF. DNA for the CDR3: TGTGCCAGCAGCGCGGGACTAGCGGGAGGTGTAAATGAGCAGTTCTTC.

This chain uses TRBV28 with TRBJ1-1, with D possibly TRBD1 on 6 matching bases. This CDR3 is built from 14 residues. V was clipped by 6 bases and J by 4 bases, with 15 bases between them. Germline CDR1 reads MDHEN; CDR2 reads SYDVKM. CDR3 amino acids: CASRPQGLSTEAFF. The DNA for the CDR3 is TGTGCCAGCAGGCCGCAGGGGCTAAGCACTGAAGCTTTCTTT.

The chain uses TRBV5-1 and TRBJ2-7, with 7 bases lining up with TRBD1. The ends lost 2 bases at V and 5 bases at J; junction bases unmatched: 4. Germline loops: CDR1 SGHRS, CDR2 YFSETQ. CDR3 size: 13 residues. The CDR3 nucleotides read TGCGCCAGCAGCTTTCCGGGACAGCACGAGCAGTACTTC. This codes for CASSFPGQHEQYF. Full variable domain (outside the CDR3, taken from reference TRBV5-1 and TRBJ2-7): KAGVTQTPRYLIKTRGQQVTLSCSPISGHRSVSWYQQTPGQGLQFLFEYFSETQRNKGNFPGRFSGRQFSNSRSEMNVSTLELGDSALYLCASSFPGQHEQYFGPGTRLTVT.

This chain links TRBV28 with TRBJ2-3, with 13 bases matching TRBD2. Germline V gene data show CDR1 as MDHEN and CDR2 as SYDVKM. V dropped 7 bases and J dropped 2; count of bases not matched to a gene: 9. CDR3 size: 17 residues. The CDR3 reads CASNRAGTSGNTDTQYF. The CDR3 DNA is TGTGCCAGCAACCGGGCCGGGACTAGCGGGAACACAGATACGCAGTATTTT. The whole variable domain, remainder taken from reference TRBV28 and TRBJ2-3, is DVKVTQSSRYLVKRTGEKVFLECVQDMDHENMFWYRQDPGLGLRLIYFSYDVKMKEKGDIPEGYSVSREKKERFSLILESASTNQTSMYLCASNRAGTSGNTDTQYFGPGTRLTVL.

V and J are TRBV25-1 and TRBJ1-6; D possibly corresponds to TRBD1 (5 bases). The CDR3 sequence is 15 residues long. Germline loops: CDR1 MGHDK, CDR2 SYGVNS. The ends were cut back, 3 bases at V and 14 bases at J, with 20 bases in the middle. Written as DNA, the CDR3 is TGTGCCAGCAGTGAGGACGGAACAATGGGGCGTTCCCTCCACTTT. Its protein product is CASSEDGTMGRSLHF.

The chain employs TRBV29-1 and TRBJ2-2, with 8 bases matching TRBD1. Germline CDR1 reads SQVTM; CDR2 reads ANQGSEA. The CDR3 is made up of 13 amino acids. The V and J ends lost 7 bases and 4 bases, in that order; junction bases with no gene match: 5. The CDR3 sequence: CSGRQGSTGELFF. The CDR3 DNA reads as TGCAGCGGAAGACAGGGGAGCACCGGGGAGCTGTTTTTT.

The chain recombines TRBV7-8 with TRBJ2-5; no reliable D call. Germline-derived CDR1 and CDR2 are SGHVS and FQNEAQ. The CDR3 has 17 residues. Trimming cost V 2 bases and J 0 bases, with 16 bases left between them. CDR3: CASSLLIRRKNQETQYF. The CDR3 DNA reads as TGTGCCAGCAGCTTACTCATCCGGCGGAAGAACCAAGAGACCCAGTACTTC.

The chain carries TRBV3-1 (or the pseudogene TRBV3-2) and TRBJ1-1; 7 bases align to TRBD1. The CDR3 sequence is 17 residues long. With 4 bases clipped from V and 4 bases from J, the junction kept 15 bases outside the gene matches. Germline V gene sequence: CDR1 LGHDT, CDR2 YNNKEL (reference sequence). The CDR3 coding sequence is TGTGCCAGCAGCCCCAGCCGAGTACAGGGGTGGTTCACTGAAGCTTTCTTT. Its translation is CASSPSRVQGWFTEAFF.